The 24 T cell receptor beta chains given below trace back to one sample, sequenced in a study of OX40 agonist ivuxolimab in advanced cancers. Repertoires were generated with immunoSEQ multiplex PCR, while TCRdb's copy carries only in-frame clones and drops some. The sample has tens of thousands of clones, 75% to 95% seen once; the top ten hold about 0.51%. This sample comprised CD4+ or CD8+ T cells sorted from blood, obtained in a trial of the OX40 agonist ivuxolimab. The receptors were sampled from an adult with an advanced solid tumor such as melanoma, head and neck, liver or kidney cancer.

The chain's CDR3 is CASSQDLAGATNTGELFF. The CDR3 DNA sequence: TGCGCCAGCAGCCAAGATCTGGCAGGAGCCACGAACACCGGGGAGCTGTTTTTT. The chain uses TRBV4-3 and TRBJ2-2; no definite D call. V was cut by 0 bases and J by 0 bases, with 14 bases left in between. The CDR3 consists of 18 residues. Germline V gene sequence: CDR1 LGHNA, CDR2 YSLEER.

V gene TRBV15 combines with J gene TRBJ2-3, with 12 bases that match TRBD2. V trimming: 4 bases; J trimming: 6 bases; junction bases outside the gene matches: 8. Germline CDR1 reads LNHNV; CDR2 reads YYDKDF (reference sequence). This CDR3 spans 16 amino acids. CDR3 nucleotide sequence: TGTGCCACCAGCACCGATCTAGCGGGAGGGAGGGATACGCAGTATTTT. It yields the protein CATSTDLAGGRDTQYF.

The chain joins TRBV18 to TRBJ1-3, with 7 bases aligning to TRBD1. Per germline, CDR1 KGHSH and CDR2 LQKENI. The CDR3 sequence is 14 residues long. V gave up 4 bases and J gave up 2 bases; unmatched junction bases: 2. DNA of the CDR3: TGTGCCAGCTCACGAGACAGGGCTGGAAACACCATATATTTT. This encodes CASSRDRAGNTIYF.

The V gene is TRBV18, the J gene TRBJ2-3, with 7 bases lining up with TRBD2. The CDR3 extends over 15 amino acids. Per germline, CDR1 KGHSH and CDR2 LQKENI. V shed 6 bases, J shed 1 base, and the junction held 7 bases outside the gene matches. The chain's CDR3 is CASSPREGRTDTQYF. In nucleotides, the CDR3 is TGTGCCAGCTCCCCCAGGGAGGGTCGCACAGATACGCAGTATTTT. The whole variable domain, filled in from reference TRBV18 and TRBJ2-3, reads NAGVMQNPRHLVRRRGQEARLRCSPMKGHSHVYWYRQLPEEGLKFMVYLQKENIIDESGMPKERFSAEFPKEGPSILRIQQVVRGDSAAYFCASSPREGRTDTQYFGPGTRLTVL.

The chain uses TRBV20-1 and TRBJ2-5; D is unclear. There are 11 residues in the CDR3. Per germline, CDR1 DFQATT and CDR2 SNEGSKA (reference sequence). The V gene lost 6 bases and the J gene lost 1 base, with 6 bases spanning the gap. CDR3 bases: TGCAGTGCCACCTTCCAAGAGACCCAGTACTTC. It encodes CSATFQETQYF.

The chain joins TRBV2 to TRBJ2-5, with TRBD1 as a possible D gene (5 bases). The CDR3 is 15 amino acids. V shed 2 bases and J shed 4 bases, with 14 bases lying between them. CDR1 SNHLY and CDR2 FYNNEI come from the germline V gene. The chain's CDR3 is CASSELAAQGETQYF. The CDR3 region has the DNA TGTGCCAGCAGTGAATTGGCCGCCCAGGGAGAGACCCAGTACTTC.

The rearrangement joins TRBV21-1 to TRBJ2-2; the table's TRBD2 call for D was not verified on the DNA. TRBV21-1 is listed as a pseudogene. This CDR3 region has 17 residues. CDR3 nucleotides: TGTGCCAGCAGCCCCCGGGGAGAAGAGACCAACACCGGGGAGCTGTTTTTT. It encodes CASSPRGEETNTGELFF.

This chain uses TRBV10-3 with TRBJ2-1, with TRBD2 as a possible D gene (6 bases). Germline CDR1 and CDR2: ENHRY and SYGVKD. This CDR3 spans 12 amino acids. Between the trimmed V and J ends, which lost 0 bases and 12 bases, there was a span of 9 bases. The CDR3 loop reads CAISESTLAQFF. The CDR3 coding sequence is TGTGCCATCAGTGAGTCGACACTAGCGCAGTTCTTC.

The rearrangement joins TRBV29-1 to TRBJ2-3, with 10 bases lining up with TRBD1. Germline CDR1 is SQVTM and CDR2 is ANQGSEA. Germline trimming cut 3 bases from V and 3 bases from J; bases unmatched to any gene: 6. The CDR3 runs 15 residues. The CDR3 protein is CSVEGGQGITDTQYF. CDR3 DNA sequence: TGCAGCGTTGAGGGGGGACAGGGGATAACAGATACGCAGTATTTT.

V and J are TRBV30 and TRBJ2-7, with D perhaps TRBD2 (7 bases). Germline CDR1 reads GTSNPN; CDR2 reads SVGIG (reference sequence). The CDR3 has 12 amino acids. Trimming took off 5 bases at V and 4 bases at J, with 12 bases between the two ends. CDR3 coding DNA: TGTGCCTGGGGTAGGGGGGGATACGAGCAGTACTTC. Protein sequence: CAWGRGGYEQYF. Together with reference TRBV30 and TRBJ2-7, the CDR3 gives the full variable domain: SQTIHQWPATLVQPVGSPLSLECTVEGTSNPNLYWYRQAAGRGLQLLFYSVGIGQISSEVPQNLSASRPQDRQFILSSKKLLLSDSGFYLCAWGRGGYEQYFGPGTRLTVT.

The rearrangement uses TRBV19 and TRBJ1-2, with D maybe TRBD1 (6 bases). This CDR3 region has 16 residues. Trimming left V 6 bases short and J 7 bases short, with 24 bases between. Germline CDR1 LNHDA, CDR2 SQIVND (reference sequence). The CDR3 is CASSLLGGASGSGYTF. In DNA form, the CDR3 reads TGTGCCAGTAGCCTACTAGGGGGGGCAAGCGGGAGTGGCTACACCTTC.

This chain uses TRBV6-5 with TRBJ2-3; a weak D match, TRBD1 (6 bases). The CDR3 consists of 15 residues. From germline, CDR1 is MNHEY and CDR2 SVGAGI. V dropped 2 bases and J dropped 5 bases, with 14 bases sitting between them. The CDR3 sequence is CASSYLDRRGDTQYF. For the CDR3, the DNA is TGTGCCAGCAGTTACCTGGACAGAAGGGGAGATACGCAGTATTTT.

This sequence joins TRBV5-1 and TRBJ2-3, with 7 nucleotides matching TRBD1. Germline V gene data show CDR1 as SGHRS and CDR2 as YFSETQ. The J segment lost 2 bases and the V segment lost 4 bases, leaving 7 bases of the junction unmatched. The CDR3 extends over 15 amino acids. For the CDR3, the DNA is TGCGCCAGCAGCGCCGGGACAGCTTTCACAGATACGCAGTATTTT. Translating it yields CASSAGTAFTDTQYF. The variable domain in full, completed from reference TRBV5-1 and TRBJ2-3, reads KAGVTQTPRYLIKTRGQQVTLSCSPISGHRSVSWYQQTPGQGLQFLFEYFSETQRNKGNFPGRFSGRQFSNSRSEMNVSTLELGDSALYLCASSAGTAFTDTQYFGPGTRLTVL.

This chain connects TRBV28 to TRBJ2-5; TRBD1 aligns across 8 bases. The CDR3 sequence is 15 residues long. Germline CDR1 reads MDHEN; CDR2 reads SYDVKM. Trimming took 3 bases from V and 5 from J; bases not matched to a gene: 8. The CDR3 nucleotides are TGTGCCAGCAGTTTCTCCAGGGGGCTCGTGGAGACCCAGTACTTC. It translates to CASSFSRGLVETQYF.

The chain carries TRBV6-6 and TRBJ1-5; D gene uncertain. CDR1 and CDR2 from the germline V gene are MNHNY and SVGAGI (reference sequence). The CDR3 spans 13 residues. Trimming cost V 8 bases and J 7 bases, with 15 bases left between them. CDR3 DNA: TGTGCCAGCGATGACGACTCGAGACAGCCCCAGCATTTT. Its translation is CASDDDSRQPQHF.

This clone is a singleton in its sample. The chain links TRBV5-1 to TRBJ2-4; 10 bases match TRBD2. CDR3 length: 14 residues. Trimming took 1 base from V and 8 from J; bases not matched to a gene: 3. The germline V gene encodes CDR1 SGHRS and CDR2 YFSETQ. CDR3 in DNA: TGCGCCAGCAGCTTGCTAGCGGGAGAGGACATTCAGTACTTC. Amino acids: CASSLLAGEDIQYF.

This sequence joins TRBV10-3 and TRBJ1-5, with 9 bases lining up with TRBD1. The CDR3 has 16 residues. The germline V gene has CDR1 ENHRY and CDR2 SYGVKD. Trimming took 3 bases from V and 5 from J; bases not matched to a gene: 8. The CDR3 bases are TGTGCCATCAGTGATACCGACAGGGGGGCCTATCAGCCCCAGCATTTT. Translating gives CAISDTDRGAYQPQHF.

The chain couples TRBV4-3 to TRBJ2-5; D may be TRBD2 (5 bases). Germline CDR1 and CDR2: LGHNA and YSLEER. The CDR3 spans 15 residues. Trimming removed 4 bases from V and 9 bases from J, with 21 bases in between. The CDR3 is CASSLQVEGQDAQYF. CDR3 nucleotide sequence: TGCGCCAGCAGCCTTCAGGTCGAGGGCCAAGACGCCCAGTACTTC.

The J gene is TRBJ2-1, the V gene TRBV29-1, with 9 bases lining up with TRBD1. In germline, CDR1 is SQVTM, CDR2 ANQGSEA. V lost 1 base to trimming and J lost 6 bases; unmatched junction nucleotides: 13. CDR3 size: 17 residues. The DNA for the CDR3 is TGCAGCGTTGAAGGCAAACCCGGGACAGGGATGGGCAATGAGCAGTTCTTC. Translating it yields CSVEGKPGTGMGNEQFF.

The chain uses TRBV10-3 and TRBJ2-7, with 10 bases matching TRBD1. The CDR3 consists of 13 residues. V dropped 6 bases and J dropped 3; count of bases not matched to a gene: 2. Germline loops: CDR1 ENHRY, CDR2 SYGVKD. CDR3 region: CAISGDRGYEQYF. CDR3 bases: TGTGCCATCAGCGGGGACAGGGGCTACGAGCAGTACTTC.

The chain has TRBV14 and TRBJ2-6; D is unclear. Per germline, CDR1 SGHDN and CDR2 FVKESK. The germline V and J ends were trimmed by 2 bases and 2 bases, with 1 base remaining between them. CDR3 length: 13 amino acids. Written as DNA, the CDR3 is TGTGCCAGCAGCCAAACTGGGGCCAACGTCCTGACTTTC. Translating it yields CASSQTGANVLTF.

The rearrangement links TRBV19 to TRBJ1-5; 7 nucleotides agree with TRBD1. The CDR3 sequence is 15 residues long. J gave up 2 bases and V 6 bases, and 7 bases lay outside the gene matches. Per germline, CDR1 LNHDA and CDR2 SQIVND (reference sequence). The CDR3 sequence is CASSLQGQGNQPQHF. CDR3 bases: TGTGCCAGTAGCCTACAGGGGCAGGGCAATCAGCCCCAGCATTTT.

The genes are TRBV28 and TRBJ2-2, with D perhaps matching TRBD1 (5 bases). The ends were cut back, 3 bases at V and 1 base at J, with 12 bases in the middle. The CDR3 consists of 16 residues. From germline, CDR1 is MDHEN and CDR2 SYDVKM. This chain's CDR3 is CASSFRRGQNTGELFF. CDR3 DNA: TGTGCCAGCAGTTTTAGAAGGGGTCAGAACACCGGGGAGCTGTTTTTT.

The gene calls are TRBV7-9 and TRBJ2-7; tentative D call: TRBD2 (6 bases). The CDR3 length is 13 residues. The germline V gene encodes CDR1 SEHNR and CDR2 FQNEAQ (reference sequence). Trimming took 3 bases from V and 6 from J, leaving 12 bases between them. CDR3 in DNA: TGTGCCAGCAGCTTCCCTGGAGGGCGCGAGCAGTACTTC. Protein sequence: CASSFPGGREQYF.